This T cell receptor beta chain was recovered during a study of blood T cell repertoires in COVID-19. Study information: Whether acute or convalescent, the COVID-19 samples came from the United States, Italy and Spain. Sample material is recorded as cDNA or gDNA derived from T cells, B-cell-depleted T cells, or PBMCs.

Original methodology: Counts of nucleated cells, estimated from reference gene primer amplification, were obtained. Assay used: immunoSEQ multiplex PCR; TCRdb lists only in-frame clones, some missing. V, J and clone size are taken as reported in that table, and D and trimming were inferred from the DNA itself. The table lists 70,000 or so clones, over 70% of them singletons, with approximately 34% in the top ten. CDR3 length equals 11 residues. CDR1 SQVTM and CDR2 ANQGSEA come from the germline V gene. Trimming cost V 7 bases and J 5 bases, with 11 bases left between them. Sequencing was done on a sample of peripheral blood. This sequence originates from a woman between 65 and 79 years old with acute or convalescent COVID-19. The V gene is TRBV29-1, the J gene TRBJ2-5, with D possibly matching TRBD1 (6 bases). The CDR3: CSAQGRETQYF. The CDR3, as DNA: TGCAGCGCCCAGGGGCGGGAGACCCAGTACTTC. The variable domain in full, completed from reference TRBV29-1 and TRBJ2-5, reads SAVISQKPSRDICQRGTSLTIQCQVDSQVTMMFWYRQQPGQSLTLIATANQGSEATYESGFVIDKFPISRPNLTFSTLTVSNMSPEDSSIYLCSAQGRETQYFGPGTRLLVL.